This passage covers 11 T cell receptor beta chains from one sample sequenced in a study of blood T cell repertoires in COVID-19. Method: immunoSEQ multiplex PCR; TCRdb's copy keeps in-frame clones and lacks some. The sample lists about 190,000 clones, 79% occurring once. The material sequenced was peripheral blood. The receptors originated from a man in his sixties with active or convalescent COVID-19.

The V gene is TRBV7-8, the J gene TRBJ1-5; D is undetermined. Germline CDR1 SGHVS, CDR2 FQNEAQ. Trimming pared 5 bases from V and 2 bases from J, leaving 10 bases between. This CDR3 has 14 amino acids. CDR3 loop: CASSLAARNQPQHF. The CDR3 DNA reads as TGTGCCAGCAGCCTGGCCGCACGCAATCAGCCCCAGCATTTT.

This clone showed up just a few times. The chain uses TRBV6-5 and TRBJ2-7; a weak D match, TRBD1 (6 bases). Per germline, CDR1 MNHEY and CDR2 SVGAGI. V lost 11 bases and J 2 bases, leaving 19 bases between the germline ends. This CDR3 has 14 amino acids. For the CDR3, the DNA is TGTGCCTTCAGGGCAAACAGGGCACCCTACGAGCAGTACTTC. It translates to CAFRANRAPYEQYF.

This clone was picked up a small number of times. J is TRBJ1-2 and V is TRBV28, with TRBD1 identical over 11 bases. This CDR3 comprises 14 residues. Trimming cost V 2 bases and J 6 bases; bases outside gene matches: 2. Germline V gives CDR1 MDHEN, CDR2 SYDVKM. CDR3 sequence: CASSLGDRGNGYTF. DNA of the CDR3: TGTGCCAGCAGTTTAGGGGACAGGGGGAATGGCTACACCTTC.

The V call is TRBV21-1, the J call TRBJ2-7; the table's D gene call, TRBD2, was not cross checked with the DNA. TRBV21-1 counts as a pseudogene. This CDR3 region has 12 residues. CDR3 protein: CASNSRRHEQYF. The DNA of the CDR3 is TGTGCCAGCAACTCGAGGCGGCACGAGCAGTACTTC.

Concerning this clone: At the DNA level, this CDR3 is encoded by other sequences in the same sample as well. The V and J genes are TRBV19 and TRBJ2-7; D is perhaps TRBD1 (6 bases). Germline-derived CDR1 and CDR2 are LNHDA and SQIVND (reference sequence). CDR3 length equals 13 residues. V was pared by 1 base and J by 3 bases, with 7 bases between. The CDR3: CASSIAQGYEQYF. The CDR3, as DNA: TGTGCCAGTAGTATAGCACAGGGCTACGAGCAGTACTTC.

The genes are TRBV7-9 and TRBJ2-1, with a weak D call TRBD1 (5 bases). The V end was cut by 2 bases, the J end by 4 bases, with 9 bases between. Looked up from germline, CDR1 is SEHNR and CDR2 is FQNEAQ (reference sequence). The CDR3 extends over 14 amino acids. CDR3 bases: TGTGCCAGCAGCTTATCTTCAGGGTACAATGAGCAGTTCTTC. Amino acids: CASSLSSGYNEQFF.

The chain uses TRBV5-5 and TRBJ1-5, with a possible D match to TRBD1 (6 bases). CDR1 is SGHKS, CDR2 YYEKEE, per germline (reference sequence). V was cut by 6 bases and J by 2 bases, with 18 bases left in between. The CDR3 consists of 16 residues. CDR3 coding DNA: TGTGCCAGCACCTGGGACGGGGGGACACGCAATCAGCCCCAGCATTTT. It specifies CASTWDGGTRNQPQHF.

The genes are TRBV7-2 and TRBJ1-5; 7 positions agree with TRBD1. Looked up from germline, CDR1 is SGHTA and CDR2 is FQGNSA. The CDR3 is made up of 17 amino acids. The V segment lost 3 bases and the J segment 1 base; nucleotides outside the gene matches: 9. CDR3 protein: CASSFSPTGRSNQPQHF. In DNA, the CDR3 is TGTGCCAGCAGCTTTAGCCCGACAGGGCGAAGCAATCAGCCCCAGCATTTT.

This chain joins TRBV18 and TRBJ2-3, with D possibly being TRBD2 (6 bases). This CDR3 region has 14 residues. V lost 2 bases to trimming and J lost 4 bases, with 10 bases between them. From germline, CDR1 is KGHSH and CDR2 LQKENI. The chain's CDR3 is CASSPLGGADTQYF. The CDR3 DNA follows: TGTGCCAGCTCACCATTGGGCGGGGCAGATACGCAGTATTTT.

This chain uses TRBV7-8 with TRBJ2-1; TRBD2 matches 8 bases. The germline CDR1 and CDR2 sequences are SGHVS and FQNEAQ. The V segment lost 7 bases and the J segment 6 bases; nucleotides outside the gene matches: 8. The CDR3 is made up of 14 amino acids. CDR3 residues: CASTRPAGGNEQFF. Written as DNA, the CDR3 is TGTGCCAGCACTCGACCCGCGGGGGGCAATGAGCAGTTCTTC. The variable domain in full, completed from reference TRBV7-8 and TRBJ2-1, reads GAGVSQSPRYKVAKRGQDVALRCDPISGHVSLFWYQQALGQGPEFLTYFQNEAQLDKSGLPSDRFFAERPEGSVSTLKIQRTQQEDSAVYLCASTRPAGGNEQFFGPGTRLTVL.

This clone has just a few counts. The J gene is TRBJ1-4, the V gene TRBV4-3; 7 bases fit TRBD1. The CDR3 has 15 residues. Germline V gene lookup returns CDR1 LGHNA and CDR2 YSLEER. V dropped 1 base and J dropped 1; count of bases not matched to a gene: 0. The CDR3 DNA reads TGCGCCAGCAGCCAAGGGACAGGAACTAATGAAAAACTGTTTTTT. It encodes CASSQGTGTNEKLFF.